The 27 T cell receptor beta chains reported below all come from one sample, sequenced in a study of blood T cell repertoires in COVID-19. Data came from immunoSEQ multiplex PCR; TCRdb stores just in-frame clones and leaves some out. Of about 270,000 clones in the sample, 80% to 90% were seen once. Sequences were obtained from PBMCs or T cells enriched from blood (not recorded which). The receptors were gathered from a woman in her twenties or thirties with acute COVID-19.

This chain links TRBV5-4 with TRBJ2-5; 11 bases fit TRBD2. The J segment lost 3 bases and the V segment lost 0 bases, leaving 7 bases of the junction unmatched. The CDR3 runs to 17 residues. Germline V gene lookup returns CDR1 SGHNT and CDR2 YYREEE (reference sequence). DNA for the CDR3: TGTGCCAGCAGCTTGGCCCAGGCTAGCGGGAGGAAAGAGACCCAGTACTTC. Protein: CASSLAQASGRKETQYF.

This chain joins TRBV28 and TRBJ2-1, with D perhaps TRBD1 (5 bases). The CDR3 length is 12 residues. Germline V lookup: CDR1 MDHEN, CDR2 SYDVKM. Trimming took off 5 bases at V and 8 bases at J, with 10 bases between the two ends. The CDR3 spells CASSPIGDEQFF. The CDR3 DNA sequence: TGTGCCAGCAGTCCTATAGGGGATGAGCAGTTCTTC.

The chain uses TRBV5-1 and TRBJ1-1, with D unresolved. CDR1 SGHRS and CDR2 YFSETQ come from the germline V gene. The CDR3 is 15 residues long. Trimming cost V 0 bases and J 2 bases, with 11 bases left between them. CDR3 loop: CASSLAAAANTEAFF. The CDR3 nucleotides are TGCGCCAGCAGCTTGGCCGCGGCAGCCAACACTGAAGCTTTCTTT.

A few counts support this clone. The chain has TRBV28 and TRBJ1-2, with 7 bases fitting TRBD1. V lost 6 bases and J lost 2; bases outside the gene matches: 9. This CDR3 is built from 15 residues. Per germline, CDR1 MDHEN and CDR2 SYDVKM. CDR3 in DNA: TGTGCCAGCAGCTATCCGGGACAGACAAACTATGGCTACACCTTC. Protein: CASSYPGQTNYGYTF.

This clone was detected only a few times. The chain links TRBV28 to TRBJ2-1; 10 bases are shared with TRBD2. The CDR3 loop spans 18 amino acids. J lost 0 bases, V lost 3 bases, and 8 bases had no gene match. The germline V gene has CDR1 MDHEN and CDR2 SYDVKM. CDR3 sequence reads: CASSLTSGLGNSYNEQFF. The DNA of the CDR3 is TGTGCCAGCAGTTTGACTAGCGGGTTAGGGAACTCCTACAATGAGCAGTTCTTC. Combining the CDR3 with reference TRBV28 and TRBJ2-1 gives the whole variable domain DVKVTQSSRYLVKRTGEKVFLECVQDMDHENMFWYRQDPGLGLRLIYFSYDVKMKEKGDIPEGYSVSREKKERFSLILESASTNQTSMYLCASSLTSGLGNSYNEQFFGPGTRLTVL.

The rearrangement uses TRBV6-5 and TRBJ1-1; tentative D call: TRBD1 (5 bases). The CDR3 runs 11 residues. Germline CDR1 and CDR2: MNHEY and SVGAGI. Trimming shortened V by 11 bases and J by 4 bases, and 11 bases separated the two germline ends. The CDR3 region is CAHSGGTEAFF. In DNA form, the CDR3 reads TGTGCCCACTCGGGGGGCACTGAAGCTTTCTTT.

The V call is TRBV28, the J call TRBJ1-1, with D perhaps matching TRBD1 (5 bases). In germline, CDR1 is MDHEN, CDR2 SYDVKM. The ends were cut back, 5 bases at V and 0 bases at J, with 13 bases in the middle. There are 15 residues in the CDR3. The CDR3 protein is CASSGGGGMNTEAFF. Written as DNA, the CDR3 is TGTGCCAGCAGTGGGGGGGGTGGAATGAACACTGAAGCTTTCTTT.

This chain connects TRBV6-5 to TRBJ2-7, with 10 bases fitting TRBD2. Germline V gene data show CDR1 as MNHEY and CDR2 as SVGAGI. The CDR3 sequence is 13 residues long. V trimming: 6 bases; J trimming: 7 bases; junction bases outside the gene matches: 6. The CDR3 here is CASRVTSGLEQYF. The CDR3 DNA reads TGTGCCAGCAGGGTGACTAGCGGGCTTGAGCAGTACTTC.

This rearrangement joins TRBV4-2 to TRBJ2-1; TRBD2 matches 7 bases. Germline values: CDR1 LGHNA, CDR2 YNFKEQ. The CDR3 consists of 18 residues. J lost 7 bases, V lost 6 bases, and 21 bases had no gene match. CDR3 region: CASRAPAIGGGSYNEQFF. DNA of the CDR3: TGTGCCAGCAGAGCCCCCGCGATCGGCGGCGGGAGTTATAATGAGCAGTTCTTC.

CDR3: CASSLANMAAGEQFF. Written as DNA, the CDR3 is TGTGCCAGCAGCTTAGCGAATATGGCGGCGGGTGAGCAGTTCTTC. The chain employs TRBV7-2 and TRBJ2-1; a possible D gene is TRBD2 (5 bases). V was trimmed by 0 bases and J by 9 bases, leaving 15 bases between them. Germline V gives CDR1 SGHTA, CDR2 FQGNSA. The CDR3 contains 15 residues.

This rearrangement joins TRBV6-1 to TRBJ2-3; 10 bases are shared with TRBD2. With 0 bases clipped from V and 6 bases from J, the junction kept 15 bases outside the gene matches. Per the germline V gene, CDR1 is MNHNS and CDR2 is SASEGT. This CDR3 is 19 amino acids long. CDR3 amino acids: CASSEAIGGRLAGVDTQYF. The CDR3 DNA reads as TGTGCCAGCAGTGAAGCGATCGGAGGGCGGCTAGCGGGAGTTGATACGCAGTATTTT.

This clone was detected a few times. DNA of the CDR3: TGTGCCACCAGTGTCCGGGACAGAACTCGACACTACGAGCAGTACTTC. Protein product: CATSVRDRTRHYEQYF. The gene calls are TRBV24-1 and TRBJ2-7; 7 bases agree with TRBD1. V lost 5 bases, J lost 3 bases, and 12 bases stayed unmatched. Germline assignment: CDR1 KGHDR and CDR2 SFDVKD. The CDR3 contains 16 residues.

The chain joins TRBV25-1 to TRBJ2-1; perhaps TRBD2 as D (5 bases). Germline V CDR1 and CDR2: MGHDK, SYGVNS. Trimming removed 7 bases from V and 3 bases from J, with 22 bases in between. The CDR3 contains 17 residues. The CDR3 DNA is TGTGCCAGCACCTCCAAGGTGGGTTCGGGGAACTACAATGAGCAGTTCTTC. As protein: CASTSKVGSGNYNEQFF.

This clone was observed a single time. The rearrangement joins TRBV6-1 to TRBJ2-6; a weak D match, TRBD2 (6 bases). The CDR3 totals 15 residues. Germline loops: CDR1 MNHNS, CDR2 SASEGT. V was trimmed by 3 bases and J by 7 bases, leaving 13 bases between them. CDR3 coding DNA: TGTGCCAGCAGTGAGCAGGATAGCGGCGCCAACGTCCTGACTTTC. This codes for CASSEQDSGANVLTF.

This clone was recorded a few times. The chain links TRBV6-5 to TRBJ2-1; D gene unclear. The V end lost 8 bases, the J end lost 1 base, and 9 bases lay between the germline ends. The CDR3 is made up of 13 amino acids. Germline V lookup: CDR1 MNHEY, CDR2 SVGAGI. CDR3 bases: TGTGCCAGCTTGTCACTTTCCTACAATGAGCAGTTCTTC. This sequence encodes CASLSLSYNEQFF.

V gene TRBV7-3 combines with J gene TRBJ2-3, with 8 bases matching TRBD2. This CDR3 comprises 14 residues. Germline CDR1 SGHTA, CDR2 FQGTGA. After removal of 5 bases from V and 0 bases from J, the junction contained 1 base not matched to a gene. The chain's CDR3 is CASSPGGSTDTQYF. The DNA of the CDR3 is TGTGCCAGCAGCCCGGGGGGGAGCACAGATACGCAGTATTTT.

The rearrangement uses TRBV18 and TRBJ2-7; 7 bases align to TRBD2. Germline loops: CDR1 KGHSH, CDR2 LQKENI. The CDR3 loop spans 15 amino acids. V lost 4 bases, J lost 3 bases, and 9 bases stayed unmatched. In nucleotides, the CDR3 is TGTGCCAGCTCACAACCGGGACTACCAGACTACGAGCAGTACTTC. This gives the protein CASSQPGLPDYEQYF.

The CDR3 loop is CASSLGASGATYEQYF. CDR3 in DNA: TGTGCCAGCAGTTTAGGGGCTAGCGGGGCCACCTACGAGCAGTACTTC. The genes are TRBV27 and TRBJ2-7; the match to TRBD2 covers 9 bases. The V gene's germline CDR1 is MNHEY and CDR2 SMNVEV (reference sequence). J was trimmed by 2 bases and V by 2 bases; bases with no gene match: 7. This CDR3 has 16 residues.

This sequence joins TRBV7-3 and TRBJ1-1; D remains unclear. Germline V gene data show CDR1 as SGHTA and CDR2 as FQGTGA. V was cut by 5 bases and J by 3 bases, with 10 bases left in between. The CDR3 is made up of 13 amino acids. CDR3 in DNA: TGTGCCAGCAGCCTAAGGAGGGACACTGAAGCTTTCTTT. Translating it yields CASSLRRDTEAFF.

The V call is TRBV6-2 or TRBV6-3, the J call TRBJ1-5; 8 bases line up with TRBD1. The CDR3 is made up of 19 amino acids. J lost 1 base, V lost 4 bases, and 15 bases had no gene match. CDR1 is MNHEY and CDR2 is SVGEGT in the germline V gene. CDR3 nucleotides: TGTGCCAGCAGTTTCTCTCCGGCGACAGGGGTCAGCAGCAATCAGCCCCAGCATTTT. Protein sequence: CASSFSPATGVSSNQPQHF.

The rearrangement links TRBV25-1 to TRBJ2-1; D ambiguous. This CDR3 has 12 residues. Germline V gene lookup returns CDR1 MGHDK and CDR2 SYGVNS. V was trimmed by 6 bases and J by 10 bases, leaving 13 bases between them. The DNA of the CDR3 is TGTGCCAGCAGCCTAGACTCAAGGGAGCAGTTCTTC. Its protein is CASSLDSREQFF.

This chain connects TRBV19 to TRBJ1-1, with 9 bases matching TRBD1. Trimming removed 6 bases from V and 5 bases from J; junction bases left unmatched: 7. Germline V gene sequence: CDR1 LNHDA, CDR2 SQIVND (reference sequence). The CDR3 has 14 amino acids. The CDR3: CASRQGADGTEAFF. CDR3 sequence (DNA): TGTGCCAGTAGACAGGGGGCAGATGGAACTGAAGCTTTCTTT.

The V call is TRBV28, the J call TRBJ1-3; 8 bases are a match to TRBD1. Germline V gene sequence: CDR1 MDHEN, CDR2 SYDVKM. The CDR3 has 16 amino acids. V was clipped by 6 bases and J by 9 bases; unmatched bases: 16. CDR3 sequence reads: CASSLQGAPEGRTIYF. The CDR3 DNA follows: TGTGCCAGCAGCCTCCAGGGGGCCCCGGAGGGTCGCACCATATATTTT.

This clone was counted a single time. The CDR3 DNA follows: TGCAGCGTTGAGACTAGAAATGAGCAGTTCTTC. Translated: CSVETRNEQFF. The chain joins TRBV29-1 to TRBJ2-1, with a weak D call TRBD2 (6 bases). The CDR3 is 11 amino acids. V was clipped by 3 bases and J by 7 bases, with 7 bases between them. CDR1 SQVTM and CDR2 ANQGSEA come from the germline V gene.

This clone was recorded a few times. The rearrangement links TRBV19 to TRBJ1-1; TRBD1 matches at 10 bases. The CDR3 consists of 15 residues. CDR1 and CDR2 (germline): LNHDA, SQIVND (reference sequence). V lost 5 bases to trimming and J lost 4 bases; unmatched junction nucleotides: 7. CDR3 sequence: CASSPRTGGGTEAFF. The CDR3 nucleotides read TGTGCCAGTAGTCCTCGGACAGGGGGGGGCACTGAAGCTTTCTTT.

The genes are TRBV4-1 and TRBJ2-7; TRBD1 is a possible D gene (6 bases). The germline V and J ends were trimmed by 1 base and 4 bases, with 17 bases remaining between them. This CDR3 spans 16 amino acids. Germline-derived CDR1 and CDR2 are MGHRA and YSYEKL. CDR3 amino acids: CASSQGVLSGEYEQYF. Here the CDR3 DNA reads TGCGCCAGCAGCCAAGGAGTGCTTTCAGGGGAATACGAGCAGTACTTC.

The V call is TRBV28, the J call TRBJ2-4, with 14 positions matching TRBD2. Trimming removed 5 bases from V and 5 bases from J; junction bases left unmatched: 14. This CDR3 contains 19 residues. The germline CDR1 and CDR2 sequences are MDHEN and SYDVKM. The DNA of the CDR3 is TGTGCCAGCAGTACAGCAACCGGGACTAGCGGGAGTCCCCAAAACATTCAGTACTTC. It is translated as CASSTATGTSGSPQNIQYF.